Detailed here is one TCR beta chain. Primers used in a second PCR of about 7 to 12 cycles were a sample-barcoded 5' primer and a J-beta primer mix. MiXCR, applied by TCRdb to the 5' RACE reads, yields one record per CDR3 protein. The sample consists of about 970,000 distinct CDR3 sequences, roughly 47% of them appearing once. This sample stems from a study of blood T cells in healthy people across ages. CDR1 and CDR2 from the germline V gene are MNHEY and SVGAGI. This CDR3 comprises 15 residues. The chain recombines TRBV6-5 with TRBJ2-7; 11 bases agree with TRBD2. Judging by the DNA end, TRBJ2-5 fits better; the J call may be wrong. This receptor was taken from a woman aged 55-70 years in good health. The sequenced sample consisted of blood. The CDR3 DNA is TGTGCCAGCCGGACTAGCGGGTCCCCAGGAGAGACCCAGTACTTC. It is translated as CASRTSGSPGETQYF.